The 13 T cell receptor beta chains below were found in one sample sequenced in a study of Ad26.COV2.S vaccination and SARS-CoV-2 variants. Indicated treatment: roughly 19 received Ad26.COV2.S at low or high dose, single or two shots; several received placebo; per-sample allocation not given. Collection of samples fell on day 63 after the first vaccine or placebo injection. Here immunoSEQ multiplex PCR was the method, and the copy in TCRdb shows in-frame clones only, minus some. The sample shows hundreds of thousands of clones, 86% of them seen only once. Sample: peripheral blood, taken in a trial of Ad26.COV2.S vaccine versus placebo. The receptors were sampled from a person aged 18-60 years who received the Ad26.COV2.S COVID-19 vaccine or a placebo.

The genes are TRBV9 and TRBJ2-5; no clear D gene. Germline V gives CDR1 SGDLS, CDR2 YYNGEE. V was shortened by 4 bases and J by 5 bases, with 12 bases between the two germline ends. The CDR3 runs 13 residues. In DNA, the CDR3 is TGTGCCAGCAGCCCCCCCGGTGGGGAGACCCAGTACTTC. Translation: CASSPPGGETQYF.

The V gene is TRBV4-1, the J gene TRBJ2-5, with 8 bases aligning to TRBD1. Per germline, CDR1 MGHRA and CDR2 YSYEKL. V shed 1 base and J 0 bases; nucleotides not matched to a gene: 4. The CDR3 spans 16 residues. The CDR3 region has the DNA TGCGCCAGCAGCCAAGGTGAGGACAGGGACCAAGAGACCCAGTACTTC. Protein: CASSQGEDRDQETQYF.

V usage is TRBV28 and J usage is TRBJ1-5; D possibly corresponds to TRBD1 (6 bases). The germline CDR1 and CDR2 sequences are MDHEN and SYDVKM. Trimming pared 6 bases from V and 9 bases from J, leaving 18 bases between. CDR3 size: 14 residues. The CDR3 spells CASSSGQFLRPQHF. The DNA of the CDR3 is TGTGCCAGCAGCTCCGGACAGTTCCTTAGGCCCCAGCATTTT.

J is TRBJ2-2 and V is TRBV7-2; 7 nucleotides line up with TRBD2. V was clipped by 2 bases and J by 8 bases; unmatched bases: 5. This CDR3 is built from 14 residues. CDR1 is SGHTA and CDR2 is FQGNSA in the germline V gene. CDR3 DNA sequence: TGTGCCAGCAGCTTACGGCGGGGGAGGGGGGAGCTGTTTTTT. Translated, it gives CASSLRRGRGELFF.

The rearrangement joins TRBV6-6 to TRBJ2-5; no firm D call. The CDR3 covers 11 residues. Trimming stripped 6 bases from V and 7 bases from J, with 9 bases between. Germline loops: CDR1 MNHNY, CDR2 SVGAGI (reference sequence). The CDR3 reads CASRLHWTQYF. Written as DNA, the CDR3 is TGTGCCAGCAGGCTACATTGGACCCAGTACTTC.

In its sample, this clone was seen once. The chain carries TRBV7-9 and TRBJ2-7; TRBD2 aligns across 12 bases. The V segment lost 5 bases and the J segment 2 bases; nucleotides outside the gene matches: 10. This CDR3 is built from 17 residues. CDR1 is SEHNR and CDR2 is FQNEAQ in the germline V gene (reference sequence). CDR3 loop: CASSPKLAGGPTYEQYF. CDR3 nucleotide sequence: TGTGCCAGCAGCCCGAAACTAGCGGGAGGACCCACCTACGAGCAGTACTTC.

The rearrangement joins TRBV19 to TRBJ2-1, with D tentatively TRBD2 (5 bases). Per germline, CDR1 LNHDA and CDR2 SQIVND (reference sequence). CDR3 length: 14 amino acids. V lost 5 bases and J lost 5, with 13 bases in between. The CDR3 region has the DNA TGTGCCAGTAGTTTGCGGGCCAGGAACAATGAGCAGTTCTTC. Amino acids: CASSLRARNNEQFF.

This chain links TRBV24-1 with TRBJ2-2, with 7 nucleotides matching TRBD2. Germline loops: CDR1 KGHDR, CDR2 SFDVKD. Trimming took 2 bases from V and 5 from J; bases not matched to a gene: 1. The CDR3 length is 14 residues. The CDR3 reads CATSDSGRTGELFF. The CDR3 DNA is TGTGCCACCAGTGATTCCGGGAGGACCGGGGAGCTGTTTTTT.

A single count supports this clone. The chain recombines TRBV18 with TRBJ2-1; D is unresolved. Germline V gene data show CDR1 as KGHSH and CDR2 as LQKENI. Trimming pared 3 bases from V and 14 bases from J, leaving 11 bases between. The CDR3 contains 11 residues. The CDR3 DNA is TGTGCCAGCTCACCTGAGAAACTAAAGTTCTTC. Its protein product is CASSPEKLKFF.

The rearrangement joins TRBV29-1 to TRBJ2-1, with TRBD2 identical over 7 bases. Trimming cost V 7 bases and J 4 bases; bases outside gene matches: 7. This CDR3 has 13 residues. The germline V gene encodes CDR1 SQVTM and CDR2 ANQGSEA. CDR3 region: CSGGGEYYNEQFF. The CDR3 DNA follows: TGCAGCGGGGGGGGAGAGTATTACAATGAGCAGTTCTTC.

This chain connects TRBV28 to TRBJ1-2; no clear D gene. This CDR3 spans 10 amino acids. Germline CDR1 reads MDHEN; CDR2 reads SYDVKM. V lost 5 bases and J 6 bases, leaving 4 bases between the germline ends. The CDR3 DNA is TGTGCCAGCAGTGAGCATGGCTACACCTTC. Translation: CASSEHGYTF.

The CDR3 DNA reads as TGTGCCAGTAGTATAGGAGCAGGGTGGAATGAGCAGTTCTTC. Its translation: CASSIGAGWNEQFF. The rearrangement uses TRBV19 and TRBJ2-1, with D possibly TRBD1 on 5 matching bases. Per the germline V gene, CDR1 is LNHDA and CDR2 is SQIVND (reference sequence). The CDR3 totals 14 residues. The germline V and J ends were trimmed by 1 base and 7 bases, with 11 bases remaining between them. The complete variable domain, with remaining parts taken from reference TRBV19 and TRBJ2-1, reads DGGITQSPKYLFRKEGQNVTLSCEQNLNHDAMYWYRQDPGQGLRLIYYSQIVNDFQKGDIAEGYSVSREKKESFPLTVTSAQKNPTAFYLCASSIGAGWNEQFFGPGTRLTVL.

The chain couples TRBV5-1 to TRBJ1-5; D is undetermined. The CDR3 is 13 amino acids. Germline V lookup: CDR1 SGHRS, CDR2 YFSETQ. The V and J ends lost 0 bases and 5 bases respectively, with 6 bases between them. The DNA of the CDR3 is TGCGCCAGCAGCTTGGCCCCCGATCAGCCCCAGCATTTT. Protein: CASSLAPDQPQHF.